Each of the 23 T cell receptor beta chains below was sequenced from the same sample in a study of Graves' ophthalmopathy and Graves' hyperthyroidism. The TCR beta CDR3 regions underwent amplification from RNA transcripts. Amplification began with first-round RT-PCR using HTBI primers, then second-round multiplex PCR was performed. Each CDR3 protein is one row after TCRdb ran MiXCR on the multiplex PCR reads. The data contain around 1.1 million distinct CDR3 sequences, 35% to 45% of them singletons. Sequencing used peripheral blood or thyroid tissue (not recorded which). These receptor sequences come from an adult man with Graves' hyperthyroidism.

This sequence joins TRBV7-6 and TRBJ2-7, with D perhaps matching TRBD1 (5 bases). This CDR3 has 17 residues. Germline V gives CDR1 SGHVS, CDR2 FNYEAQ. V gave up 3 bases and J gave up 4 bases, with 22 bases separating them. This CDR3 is CASSFDPSPPTGYEQYF. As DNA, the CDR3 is TGTGCCAGCAGCTTCGATCCCAGTCCCCCCACAGGTTACGAGCAGTACTTC. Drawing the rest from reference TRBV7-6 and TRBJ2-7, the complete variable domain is GAGVSQSPRYKVTKRGQDVALRCDPISGHVSLYWYRQALGQGPEFLTYFNYEAQQDKSGLPNDRFSAERPEGSISTLTIQRTEQRDSAMYRCASSFDPSPPTGYEQYFGPGTRLTVT.

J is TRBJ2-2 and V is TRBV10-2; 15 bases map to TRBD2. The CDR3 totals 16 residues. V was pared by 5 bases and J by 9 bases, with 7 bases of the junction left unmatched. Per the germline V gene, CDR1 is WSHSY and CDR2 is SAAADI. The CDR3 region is CASSYRTSGRARELFF. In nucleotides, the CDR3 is TGCGCCAGCAGTTACCGGACTAGCGGGAGGGCCCGGGAGCTGTTTTTT.

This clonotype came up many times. Here the CDR3 DNA reads TGTGCCACCAGTGATGCAGGGGTTGGGGATGAAAAACTGTTTTTT. It specifies CATSDAGVGDEKLFF. The chain couples TRBV24-1 to TRBJ1-4; D may be TRBD1 (6 bases). With 3 bases removed from V and 6 bases from J, the gap between germline ends came to 13 bases. CDR1 KGHDR and CDR2 SFDVKD come from the germline V gene. The CDR3 contains 15 residues.

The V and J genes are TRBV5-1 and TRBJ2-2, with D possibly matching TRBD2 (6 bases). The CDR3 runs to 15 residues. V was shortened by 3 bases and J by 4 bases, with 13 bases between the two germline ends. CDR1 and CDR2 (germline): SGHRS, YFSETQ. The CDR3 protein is CASSSRGVTTGELFF. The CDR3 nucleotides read TGCGCCAGCAGCTCCCGCGGGGTAACCACCGGGGAGCTGTTTTTT.

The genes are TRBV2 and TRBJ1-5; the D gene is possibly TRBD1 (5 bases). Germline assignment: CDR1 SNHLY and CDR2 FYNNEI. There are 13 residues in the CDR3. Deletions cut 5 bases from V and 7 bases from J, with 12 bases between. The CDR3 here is CASSLSGQQPQHF. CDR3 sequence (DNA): TGTGCCAGCAGTTTATCGGGGCAACAGCCCCAGCATTTT.

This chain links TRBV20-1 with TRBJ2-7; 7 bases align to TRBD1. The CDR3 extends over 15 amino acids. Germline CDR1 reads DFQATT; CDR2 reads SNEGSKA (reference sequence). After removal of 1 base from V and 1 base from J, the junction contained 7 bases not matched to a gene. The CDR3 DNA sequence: TGCAGTGCTAGAGGGCGGCAGGGACAGTCCTACGAGCAGTACTTC. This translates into CSARGRQGQSYEQYF.

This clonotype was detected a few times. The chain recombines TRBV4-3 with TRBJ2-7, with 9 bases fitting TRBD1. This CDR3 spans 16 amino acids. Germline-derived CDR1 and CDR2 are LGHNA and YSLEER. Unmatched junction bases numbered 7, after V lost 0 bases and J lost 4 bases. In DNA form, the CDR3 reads TGCGCCAGCAGCCAAGAGGGACAGGGATACAGGTACGAGCAGTACTTC. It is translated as CASSQEGQGYRYEQYF.

CDR3 protein: CASSSNTGQPQHF. As DNA, the CDR3 is TGTGCCAGCAGTTCTAACACTGGGCAGCCCCAGCATTTT. The chain joins TRBV6-4 to TRBJ1-5; D gene ambiguous. The V gene lost 5 bases and the J gene lost 7 bases, with 12 bases spanning the gap. Germline V gene lookup returns CDR1 MRHNA and CDR2 SNTAGT. The CDR3 runs to 13 residues.

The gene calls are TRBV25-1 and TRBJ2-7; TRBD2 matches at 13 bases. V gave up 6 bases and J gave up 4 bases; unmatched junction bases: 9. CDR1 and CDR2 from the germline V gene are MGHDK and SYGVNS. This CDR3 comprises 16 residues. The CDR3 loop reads CASSQGGLAGMYEQYF. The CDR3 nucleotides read TGTGCCAGCAGCCAAGGGGGACTAGCGGGGATGTACGAGCAGTACTTC.

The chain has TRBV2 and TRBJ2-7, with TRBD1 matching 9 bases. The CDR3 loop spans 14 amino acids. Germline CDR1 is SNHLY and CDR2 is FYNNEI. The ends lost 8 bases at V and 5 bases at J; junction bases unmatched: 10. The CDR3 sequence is CASLAGTGFNEQYF. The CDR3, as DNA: TGTGCCAGCTTGGCCGGGACAGGGTTCAACGAGCAGTACTTC.

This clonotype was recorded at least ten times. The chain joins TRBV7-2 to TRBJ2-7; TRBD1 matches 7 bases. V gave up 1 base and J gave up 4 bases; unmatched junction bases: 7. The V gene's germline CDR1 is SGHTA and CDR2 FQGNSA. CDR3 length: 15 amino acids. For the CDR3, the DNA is TGTGCCAGCAGCTTAGACTACAGGGGAGTTTACGAGCAGTACTTC. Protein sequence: CASSLDYRGVYEQYF.

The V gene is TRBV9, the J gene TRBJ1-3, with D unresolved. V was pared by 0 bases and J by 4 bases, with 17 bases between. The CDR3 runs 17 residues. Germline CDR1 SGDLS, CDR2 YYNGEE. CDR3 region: CASSVERSPGLGNTIYF. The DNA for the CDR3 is TGTGCCAGCAGCGTAGAAAGATCTCCCGGGCTGGGAAACACCATATATTTT. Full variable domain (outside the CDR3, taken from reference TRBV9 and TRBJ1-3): DSGVTQTPKHLITATGQRVTLRCSPRSGDLSVYWYQQSLDQGLQFLIQYYNGEERAKGNILERFSAQQFPDLHSELNLSSLELGDSALYFCASSVERSPGLGNTIYFGEGSWLTVV.

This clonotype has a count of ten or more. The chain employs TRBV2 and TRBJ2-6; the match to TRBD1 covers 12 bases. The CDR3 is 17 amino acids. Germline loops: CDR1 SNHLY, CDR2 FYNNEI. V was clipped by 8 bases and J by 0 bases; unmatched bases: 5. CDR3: CASWDRGLLSGANVLTF. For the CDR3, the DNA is TGTGCCAGCTGGGACAGGGGGCTCCTCTCTGGGGCCAACGTCCTGACTTTC.

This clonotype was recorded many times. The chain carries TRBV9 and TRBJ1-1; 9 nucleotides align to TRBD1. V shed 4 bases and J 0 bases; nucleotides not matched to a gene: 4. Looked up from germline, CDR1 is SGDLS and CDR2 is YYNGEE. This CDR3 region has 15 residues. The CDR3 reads CASSTRTGVNTEAFF. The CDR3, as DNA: TGTGCCAGCAGCACCCGGACAGGGGTGAACACTGAAGCTTTCTTT.

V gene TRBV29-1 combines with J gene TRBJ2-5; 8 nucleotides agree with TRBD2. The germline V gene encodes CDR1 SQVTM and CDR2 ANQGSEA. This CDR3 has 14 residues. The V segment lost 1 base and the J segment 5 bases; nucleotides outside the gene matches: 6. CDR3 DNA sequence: TGCAGCGTTGAAGGGGGAACGGGAGGGGAGACCCAGTACTTC. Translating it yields CSVEGGTGGETQYF. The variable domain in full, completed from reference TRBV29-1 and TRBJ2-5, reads SAVISQKPSRDICQRGTSLTIQCQVDSQVTMMFWYRQQPGQSLTLIATANQGSEATYESGFVIDKFPISRPNLTFSTLTVSNMSPEDSSIYLCSVEGGTGGETQYFGPGTRLLVL.

In DNA, the CDR3 is TGTGCCAGCACCCTAAAAGGAGGGACTCGGGGCTACACCTTC. Encoded protein: CASTLKGGTRGYTF. The rearrangement uses TRBV12-3 or TRBV12-4 and TRBJ1-2; the D gene is possibly TRBD1 (5 bases). Trimming took off 7 bases at V and 8 bases at J, with 20 bases between the two ends. The CDR3 runs to 14 residues.

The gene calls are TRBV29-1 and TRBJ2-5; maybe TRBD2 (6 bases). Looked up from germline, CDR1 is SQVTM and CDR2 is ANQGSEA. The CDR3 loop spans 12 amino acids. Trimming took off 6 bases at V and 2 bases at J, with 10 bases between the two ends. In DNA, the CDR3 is TGCAGCGTCCGGGGAGGTCAAGAGACCCAGTACTTC. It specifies CSVRGGQETQYF.

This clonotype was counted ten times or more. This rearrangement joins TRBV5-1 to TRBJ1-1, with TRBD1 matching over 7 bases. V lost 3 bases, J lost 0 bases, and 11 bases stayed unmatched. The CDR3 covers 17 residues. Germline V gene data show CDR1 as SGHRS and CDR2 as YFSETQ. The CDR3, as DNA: TGCGCCAGCAGCTCCAGGGGGATGCAGTGGATGAACACTGAAGCTTTCTTT. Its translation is CASSSRGMQWMNTEAFF.

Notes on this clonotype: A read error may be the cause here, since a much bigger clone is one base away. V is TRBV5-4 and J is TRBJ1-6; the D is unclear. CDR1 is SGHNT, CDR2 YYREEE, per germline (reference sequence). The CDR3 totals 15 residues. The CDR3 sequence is CASSSHPVGDSPPHF. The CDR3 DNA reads TGTGCCAGCAGCTCCCACCCCGTCGGGGATTCACCCCCCCACTTT.

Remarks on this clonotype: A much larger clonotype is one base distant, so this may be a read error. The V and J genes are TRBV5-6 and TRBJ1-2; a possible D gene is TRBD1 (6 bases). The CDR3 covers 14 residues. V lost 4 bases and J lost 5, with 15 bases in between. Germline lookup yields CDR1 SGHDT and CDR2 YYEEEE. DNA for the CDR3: TGTGCCAGCAGCCCTGACAGGACCGATTATGGCTACACCTTC. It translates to CASSPDRTDYGYTF.

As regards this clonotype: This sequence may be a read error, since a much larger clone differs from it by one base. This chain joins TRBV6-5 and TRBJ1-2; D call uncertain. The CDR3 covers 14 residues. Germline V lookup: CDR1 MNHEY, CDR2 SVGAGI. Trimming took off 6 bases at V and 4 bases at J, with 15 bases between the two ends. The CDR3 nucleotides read TGTGCCAGCAGAGCAGTCGGGGAGCGCTATGGCTACACCTTC. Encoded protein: CASRAVGERYGYTF.

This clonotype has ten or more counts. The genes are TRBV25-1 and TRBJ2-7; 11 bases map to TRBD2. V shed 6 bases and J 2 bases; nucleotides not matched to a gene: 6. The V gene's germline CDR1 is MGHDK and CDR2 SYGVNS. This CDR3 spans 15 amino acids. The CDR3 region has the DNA TGTGCCAGCAGCGAGGGACTAGCGGTTACCTACGAGCAGTACTTC. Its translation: CASSEGLAVTYEQYF.

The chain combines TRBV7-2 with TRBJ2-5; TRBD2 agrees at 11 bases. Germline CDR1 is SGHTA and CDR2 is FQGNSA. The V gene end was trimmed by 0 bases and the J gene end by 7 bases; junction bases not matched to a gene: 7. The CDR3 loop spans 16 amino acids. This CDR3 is CASSLATSGVGGTQYF. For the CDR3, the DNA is TGTGCCAGCAGCTTAGCGACTAGCGGGGTAGGGGGGACCCAGTACTTC.